The following is a T cell receptor beta chain sequence with its context. Seattle researchers signed up patients amid active infection and tracked them longitudinally. These data originate in a study of blood T cell repertoires in COVID-19. The V end lost 0 bases, the J end lost 10 bases, and 16 bases lay between the germline ends. CDR3 size: 15 residues. Germline V gene sequence: CDR1 LGHDT, CDR2 YNNKEL (reference sequence). The table came from immunoSEQ multiplex PCR; TCRdb's copy has only in-frame clones and leaves some out. The sample carries approximately 150,000 clones, around 87% recorded once. This receptor was obtained from a woman of 80 years or more with COVID-19, enrolled during active disease. The specimen sequenced was peripheral blood. This rearrangement joins TRBV3-1 (or the pseudogene TRBV3-2) to TRBJ2-1; D possibly corresponds to TRBD1 (5 bases). The CDR3 reads CASSQDRWFAGEQFF. The CDR3, as DNA: TGTGCCAGCAGCCAAGATCGATGGTTCGCAGGGGAGCAGTTCTTC.